The 13 T cell receptor beta chains below all came from one sample that was sequenced in a study of T cells in Graves' hyperthyroidism and ophthalmopathy. Amplification of TCR beta CDR3 regions used RNA as the template. HTBI primers were employed in a first-round RT-PCR of the TCR CDR3. MiXCR, run by TCRdb on the multiplex PCR reads, gives a single entry per CDR3 protein. Among about 570,000 distinct CDR3 sequences listed, 46% were seen once. Source material: peripheral blood or thyroid tissue (not recorded which). These receptors originate from an adult woman with Graves' disease, either hyperthyroidism or ophthalmopathy (not recorded which).

With respect to this clonotype: Possible read error: a much larger clone is one base away. The chain links TRBV10-3 to TRBJ2-2; D gene unclear. Trimming shortened V by 10 bases and J by 0 bases, and 9 bases separated the two germline ends. Germline CDR1 and CDR2: ENHRY and SYGVKD. This CDR3 region has 13 residues. The CDR3 loop is CASQLANTGELFF. In DNA form, the CDR3 reads TGTGCCAGCCAGCTAGCGAACACCGGGGAGCTGTTTTTT.

This clonotype has ten or more counts. This chain connects TRBV29-1 to TRBJ2-5; TRBD2 matches at 8 bases. The CDR3 is 14 residues long. V was clipped by 3 bases and J by 5 bases; unmatched bases: 8. Germline loops: CDR1 SQVTM, CDR2 ANQGSEA. This chain's CDR3 is CSVDRAGEYETQYF. DNA for the CDR3: TGCAGCGTTGATCGAGCGGGAGAATATGAGACCCAGTACTTC.

The rearrangement joins TRBV10-3 to TRBJ2-7; 10 bases line up with TRBD1. The CDR3 sequence is 19 residues long. Germline V gives CDR1 ENHRY, CDR2 SYGVKD. V shed 0 bases and J 6 bases; nucleotides not matched to a gene: 17. The CDR3 DNA follows: TGTGCCATCAGTGAGTCAGGCTGGGGCCGGGACAGGGGATCTGCCGAGCAGTACTTC. It yields the protein CAISESGWGRDRGSAEQYF.

This chain uses TRBV2 with TRBJ1-2, with 7 bases that match TRBD1. The CDR3 sequence is 14 residues long. The J segment lost 7 bases and the V segment lost 8 bases, leaving 13 bases of the junction unmatched. Germline V gene data show CDR1 as SNHLY and CDR2 as FYNNEI. The CDR3 loop reads CASLGTVMDPGYTF. CDR3 nucleotide sequence: TGTGCCAGCTTAGGGACAGTCATGGATCCTGGCTACACCTTC.

The rearrangement joins TRBV7-2 to TRBJ2-5, with a possible D match to TRBD1 (6 bases). The CDR3 runs 15 residues. The V gene's germline CDR1 is SGHTA and CDR2 FQGNSA. The V gene lost 1 base and the J gene lost 7 bases, with 16 bases spanning the gap. CDR3 loop: CASSLGRGVKVTQYF. CDR3 coding DNA: TGTGCCAGCAGCTTAGGCAGGGGAGTTAAGGTGACCCAGTACTTC.

V is TRBV28 and J is TRBJ1-5, with a weak D call TRBD1 (6 bases). CDR1 is MDHEN, CDR2 SYDVKM, per germline. Between the trimmed V and J ends, which lost 8 bases and 2 bases, there was a span of 13 bases. The CDR3 runs to 14 residues. The CDR3 loop reads CASLGGGGNQPQHF. DNA for the CDR3: TGTGCCAGCCTAGGAGGGGGTGGCAATCAGCCCCAGCATTTT.

As for this clonotype: A read error is possible here, since a much larger clone lies one base away. The chain is built from TRBV6-5 and TRBJ1-5; D not certain. The CDR3 runs to 14 residues. Germline CDR1 reads MNHEY; CDR2 reads SVGAGI. The CDR3 loop is CAGSYSGDSQPQHF. CDR3 in DNA: TGTGCCGGCAGTTACTCGGGTGATAGTCAGCCCCAGCATTTT.

This sequence joins TRBV9 and TRBJ2-5, with 9 bases matching TRBD2. The length of the CDR3 is 14 residues. The ends lost 5 bases at V and 7 bases at J; junction bases unmatched: 9. The germline V gene encodes CDR1 SGDLS and CDR2 YYNGEE. CDR3 in DNA: TGTGCCAGCAGACCTAGCGGGATTGGAGCGACCCAGTACTTC. Translation: CASRPSGIGATQYF.

The chain is built from TRBV15 and TRBJ2-2; D may be TRBD1 or TRBD2 (6 bases each). CDR1 is LNHNV and CDR2 is YYDKDF in the germline V gene (reference sequence). The length of the CDR3 is 16 residues. Deletions cut 1 base from V and 8 bases from J, with 17 bases between. The DNA of the CDR3 is TGTGCCACCAGCAGAGCCCTTGGAGGGGGGCCAGGGGAGCTGTTTTTT. This gives the protein CATSRALGGGPGELFF.

The chain is built from TRBV7-2 and TRBJ1-3; D gene unclear. Germline CDR1 and CDR2: SGHTA and FQGNSA. This CDR3 has 13 amino acids. V shed 3 bases and J shed 0 bases, with 3 bases lying between them. CDR3 amino acids: CASSFGSGNTIYF. The CDR3 bases are TGTGCCAGCAGCTTTGGCTCTGGAAACACCATATATTTT. Variable domain in full (rest from reference TRBV7-2 and TRBJ1-3): GAGVSQSPSNKVTEKGKDVELRCDPISGHTALYWYRQSLGQGLEFLIYFQGNSAPDKSGLPSDRFSAERTGGSVSTLTIQRTQQEDSAVYLCASSFGSGNTIYFGEGSWLTVV.

This clonotype occurred many times. The chain couples TRBV2 to TRBJ1-2; D perhaps matches TRBD1 (6 bases). V lost 6 bases and J lost 2, with 16 bases in between. This CDR3 spans 15 amino acids. Germline CDR1 is SNHLY and CDR2 is FYNNEI. DNA for the CDR3: TGTGCCAGCAGGGCCTATAGTGGGGGCAACTATGGCTACACCTTC. It yields the protein CASRAYSGGNYGYTF.

The chain is built from TRBV7-3 and TRBJ2-7, with TRBD2 matching 9 bases. V lost 10 bases and J lost 7; bases outside the gene matches: 14. The CDR3 consists of 14 residues. Germline V gives CDR1 SGHTA, CDR2 FQGTGA. CDR3 nucleotide sequence: TGTGCCACCCTGGGGGGTAGCGGGAGCTATGAGCAGTACTTC. It codes for CATLGGSGSYEQYF. Full variable domain (remainder filled in from reference TRBV7-3 and TRBJ2-7): GAGVSQTPSNKVTEKGKYVELRCDPISGHTALYWYRQSLGQGPEFLIYFQGTGAADDSGLPNDRFFAVRPEGSVSTLKIQRTERGDSAVYLCATLGGSGSYEQYFGPGTRLTVT.

This clonotype was detected many times. V gene TRBV2 combines with J gene TRBJ2-5; no clear D gene. V was shortened by 2 bases and J by 1 base, with 11 bases between the two germline ends. This CDR3 is 15 amino acids long. Germline loops: CDR1 SNHLY, CDR2 FYNNEI. The CDR3 reads CASSEWRWGQETQYF. DNA of the CDR3: TGTGCCAGCAGTGAATGGCGCTGGGGCCAAGAGACCCAGTACTTC.